This T cell receptor (beta chain) was profiled in a study of control samples from healthy donors and cancer patients. Measured with immunoSEQ multiplex PCR; TCRdb has only the in-frame clones, and not every one. The sample holds over 90,000 clones, 80% to 90% seen once. V was clipped by 0 bases and J by 0 bases; unmatched bases: 9. The CDR3 covers 19 residues. The germline CDR1 and CDR2 sequences are SGHRS and YFSETQ. This TCR was sampled from a man aged 55-75 years with lung cancer. Sequencing used PBMCs. This chain connects TRBV5-1 to TRBJ2-1; 10 positions agree with TRBD2. CDR3 region: CASSLVASGGPSSYNEQFF. CDR3 DNA: TGCGCCAGCAGCTTGGTGGCTAGCGGGGGTCCGAGCTCCTACAATGAGCAGTTCTTC.